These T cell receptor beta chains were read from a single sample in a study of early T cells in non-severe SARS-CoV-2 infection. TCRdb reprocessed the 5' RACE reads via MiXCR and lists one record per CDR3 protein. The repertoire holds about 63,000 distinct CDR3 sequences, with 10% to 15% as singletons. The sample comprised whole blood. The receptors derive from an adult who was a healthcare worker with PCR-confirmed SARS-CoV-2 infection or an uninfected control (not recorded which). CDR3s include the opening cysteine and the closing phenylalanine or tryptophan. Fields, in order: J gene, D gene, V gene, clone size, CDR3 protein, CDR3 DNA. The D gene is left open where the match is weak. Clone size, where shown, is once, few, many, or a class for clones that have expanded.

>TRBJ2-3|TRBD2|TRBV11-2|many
CASSFARGGMTDTQYF
TGTGCCAGCAGCTTCGCGCGGGGGGGAATGACAGATACGCAGTATTTT
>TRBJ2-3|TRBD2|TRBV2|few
CASSEGTSGVGPQYF
TGTGCCAGCAGTGAAGGGACTAGCGGGGTCGGTCCGCAGTATTTT
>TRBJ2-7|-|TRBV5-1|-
CASSLALSDYEQYF
TGCGCCAGCAGCTTGGCCCTGAGCGACTACGAGCAGTACTTC
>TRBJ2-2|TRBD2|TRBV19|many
CASSIDGLAGDQDGELFF
TGTGCCAGTAGTATAGACGGACTAGCGGGGGATCAGGACGGGGAGCTGTTTTTT
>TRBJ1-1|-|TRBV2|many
CASSGLDSTTEAFF
TGTGCCAGCAGTGGGCTCGACAGTACCACTGAAGCTTTCTTT
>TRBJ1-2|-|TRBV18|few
CASSPPKDRRSFPNYGYTF
TGTGCCAGCTCACCACCAAAGGACCGACGCTCTTTTCCTAACTATGGCTACACCTTC
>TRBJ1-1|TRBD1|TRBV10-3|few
CAISVGTANTEAFF
TGTGCCATCAGTGTGGGGACAGCGAACACTGAAGCTTTCTTT
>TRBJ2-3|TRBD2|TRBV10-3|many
CAARGETDTQYF
TGTGCCGCCCGGGGGGAGACAGATACGCAGTATTTT
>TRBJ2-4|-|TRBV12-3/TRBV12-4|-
CASSLRAGIQYF
TGTGCCAGCAGTTTGAGGGCGGGGATTCAGTACTTC
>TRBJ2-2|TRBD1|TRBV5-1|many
CASSGDRLITGELFF
TGCGCCAGCAGCGGGGACAGACTGATCACCGGGGAGCTGTTTTTT
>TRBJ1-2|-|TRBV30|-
CAWSLAPPGGKTYGYTF
TGTGCCTGGAGCCTAGCCCCCCCGGGCGGAAAAACTTATGGCTACACCTTC
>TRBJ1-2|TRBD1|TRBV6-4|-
CASRGTGTGGYTF
TGTGCCAGCAGGGGGACAGGTACCGGCGGCTACACCTTC
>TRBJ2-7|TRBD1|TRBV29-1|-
CSVDGTGGYEQYF
TGCAGCGTTGATGGGACAGGGGGCTACGAGCAGTACTTC
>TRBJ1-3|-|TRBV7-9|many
CASSLDGVVGNTIYF
TGTGCCAGCAGCTTAGATGGAGTCGTGGGAAACACCATATATTTT
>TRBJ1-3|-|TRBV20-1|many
CSARPFQGPENTIYF
TGCAGTGCTAGACCATTCCAGGGCCCTGAAAACACCATATATTTT
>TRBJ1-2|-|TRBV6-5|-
CASSSFRGNYGYTF
TGTGCCAGCAGCTCCTTCCGCGGCAACTATGGCTACACCTTC
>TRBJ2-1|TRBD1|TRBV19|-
CASSLYGTGAHNEQFF
TGTGCCAGTAGTCTCTACGGGACAGGGGCCCACAATGAGCAGTTCTTC
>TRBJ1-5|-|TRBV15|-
CATSRARQEAQHF
TGTGCCACCAGCAGAGCTAGACAGGAGGCCCAGCATTTT
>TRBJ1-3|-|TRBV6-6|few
CASSSPAENTIYF
TGTGCCAGCAGTTCACCGGCGGAAAACACCATATATTTT
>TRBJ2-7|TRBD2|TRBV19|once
CASSPRRGGYEQYF
TGTGCCAGTAGCCCTAGGCGGGGGGGCTACGAGCAGTACTTC
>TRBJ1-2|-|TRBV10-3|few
CAISESTGSNYGYTF
TGTGCCATCAGTGAGTCAACAGGGTCTAACTATGGCTACACCTTC
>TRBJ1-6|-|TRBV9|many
CASSVAWTVSYNSPLHF
TGTGCCAGCAGCGTAGCCTGGACAGTGTCCTATAATTCACCCCTCCACTTT
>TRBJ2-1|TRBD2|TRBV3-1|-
CASSRDSGGLYNEQFF
TGTGCCAGCAGCCGAGATAGCGGGGGGTTGTACAATGAGCAGTTCTTC
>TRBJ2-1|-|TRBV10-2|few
CASSDLGASYNEQFF
TGCGCCAGCTCCGACTTAGGGGCCTCCTACAATGAGCAGTTCTTC
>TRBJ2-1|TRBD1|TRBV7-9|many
CASRSTRDRGYNEQFF
TGTGCCAGCCGATCAACCCGGGACAGGGGGTACAATGAGCAGTTCTTC